The T cell receptor (beta chain) described here comes from a study of cytomegalovirus exposure and HLA in healthy donors listed by TCRdb under 2017. For context, the study as a whole: An earlier analysis of a few hundred of the donors reported about 280 Gb of sequence data and 95 million to 130 million unique TCR beta sequences obtained from some 170 million T cells. Roughly 5 DR-DQ haplotypes were handled as single units for association and clustering because linkage in the cohort was strong. The study aimed to test whether signatures of past pathogen exposure could be identified by cataloging public T cell receptors. A later genetic analysis took genome-wide SNP genotypes for about 55% of the roughly 700 donors and used that subset as a discovery cohort. Donor age, sex, ethnicity and CMV serostatus were collected together with the repertoire data. The study used immunosequencing to profile the T cell repertoires of approximately 650 subjects and linked those repertoires to cytomegalovirus serostatus. Every discovery cohort repertoire had been produced on one sequencing platform. To decide whether each TCR beta V gene segment behaved as functional or pseudogenic, an earlier analysis of some 570 of the donors relied on high-throughput TCR beta sequencing. An early release that covered fewer than 800 HLA-typed donors contained approximately 320 gigabases of sequencing data and tens of millions of unique TCR sequences. In addition to the first cohort of approximately 650 subjects, a separate validation cohort of approximately 130 different subjects was used. Typing coverage differed by locus: A, B, C, DRB1 and DQB1 were typed in about 629-630 donors, DQA1 in 522, DPA1 in around 580, and DPB1 in around 490. Both class I and class II loci were covered by HLA typing, at four-digit resolution. On average, roughly 250,000 unique TCR beta nucleotide sequences were sequenced per donor among about 400 genotyped donors of the cohort, with approximately 18% of those sequences being non-productive. Of the approximately 400 genotyped donors, approximately 80% fell in the genetic ancestry cluster associated with self-reported Caucasian donors. In a later analysis, previously published TCR beta repertoires from 550 to 750 donors were re-analyzed and high-resolution HLA genotyping was added so that TCR occurrence patterns could be studied. In the later analysis, no new phenotypic data were used to find candidate immune exposures; instead, reliance was placed on TCR beta sequences and their occurrence across donors. To predict cytomegalovirus infection status, the study brought together high-throughput TCR immunosequencing, statistical association of individual TCRs with disease status, and machine learning.

There are a few counts of this clone. What this receptor recognizes is not known. There are no base qualities to consult, and no much larger clone falls within one base. The cohort consisted of some 670 healthy bone marrow donors. At the time of sampling, every cohort member was nominally healthy, though immune exposures that went unrecorded were likely present. The donor was CMV seronegative and belonged to the group of under 400 seronegative cohort members. A peripheral blood sample was provided by each donor, and peripheral blood mononuclear cells were used for TCR beta sequencing. Genomic DNA was extracted from the blood cell samples with the Qiagen DNeasy Blood Extraction Kit. Paper-wide results and their limitations: Compared with the roughly 600-donor mean, donors in an Asian-associated ancestry cluster had fewer N-insertions in productive TCRs, according to a later genetic analysis. The study listed 164 TCR beta chains as associated with cytomegalovirus. A further reported finding was that TCR beta sequences accurately predicted the HLA-A and HLA-B alleles for most subjects in the first cohort. In a later analysis, several top co-occurrence clusters were reported to appear linked to parvovirus B19, influenza, CMV and Epstein-Barr virus. The cohort was sequenced for TCR beta chains only, and without alpha or paired-chain data the features that could be detected were limited. A later analysis associated around 16,000 TCR beta sequences with specific HLA alleles at a false discovery rate of 0.05. A later analysis found that TCR association rates varied across HLA loci, with DRB1 alleles showing the most associated TCRs and HLA-C alleles the fewest. Cytomegalovirus status was reported to be diagnosed by the classifier with high specificity and sensitivity in both the original and validation cohorts. Across donors, most TCR sequences were observed very rarely, whereas some public TCRs were present in many individuals. For the cohort, immune exposure information was limited to CMV serostatus. Because counts were too low, seventeen rarely observed V segments, including chromosome 9 orphons, were left out of the earlier analysis of approximately 580 of the donors. When HLA alleles, especially DR and DQ, strongly co-occurred, TCR associations were difficult to assign to individual alleles. Compared with equally common non-associated chains, HLA-associated TCR beta chains in a later analysis were more clonally expanded and had lower generation probabilities. Broadly in line with IMGT annotations, most TCR beta V segments showed up in productive rearrangements about 90% or about 30% of the time in an earlier analysis of 587 of the donors. Correlated functional status among segregating V segments might be attributable to linkage disequilibrium, but an unknown experimental factor could not be ruled out. The presence/absence analyses assumed that sequencing depth was roughly uniform across donors, and that assumption may not be true. It was suggested by the authors that the approach could potentially be generalized to other disease states and immunological phenotypes. V-gene and J-gene trimming of TCR beta chains was associated with a missense DCLRE1C variant in a later genetic analysis, and the association was replicated in an independent cohort. The sequencing pipeline was judged likely to have produced a cluster of highly shared sequence variants as a technical artifact. In vitro tests confirmed that a few of the cytomegalovirus-associated TCR beta chains recognize cytomegalovirus antigens. Because HLA typing was missing for some donors at each locus, association tests included only the typed subset. A later analysis found that most CMV-associated TCR beta chains appeared HLA-restricted, with HLA associations seemingly driven largely by CMV exposure.

The library came from the immunoSEQ multiplex PCR assay. For the multiplex PCR, a mixture combining 60 forward primers for TCR Vbeta segments and 13 reverse primers for TCR Jbeta segments was used. The CDR3 region of rearranged TCR beta genes was amplified from genomic DNA with a multiplex PCR assay. On the Illumina HiSeq System, the amplified TCR beta libraries were sequenced as 87-base-pair reads. Processing in the source paper ran as follows. In a later analysis, some 80 million unique TCR beta chains were counted across the 650 to 700 repertoires, and roughly 11 million of these chains were shared by at least two donors. Raw reads were error-corrected and collapsed into unique sequences with a nearest-neighbor algorithm that merged closely related sequences to remove PCR and sequencing errors. V, D and J gene segments were assigned by aligning CDR3 sequences to IMGT reference sequences. For a sequence to be retained, a match of at least six nucleotides to both a V gene segment and a J gene segment was required. Rearrangements were called productive when the CDR3 lacked stop codons and stayed in frame with V and J; all others were non-productive. CDR3 was defined by IMGT convention, running from the second conserved V-encoded cysteine to the conserved J-encoded phenylalanine. Sequences without an unambiguous match to a single V gene segment were excluded from the earlier analysis of approximately 600 of the donors. An earlier analysis of fewer than 750 of the donors classified V segments as functional when productive rearrangements were above 56.7% and as segregating when the standard deviation between donors was above 5%. To diagnose cytomegalovirus status from the catalog of TCR beta chain sequences, a statistical classification framework was built. V and J gene assignment, in a later analysis, came from comparing TCR nucleotide sequences with IMGT/GENE-DB human TR gene sequences. Using the TCRdist pipeline, a later analysis assigned CDR3 sequences along with most-parsimonious VDJ recombination scenarios. In a later analysis, each TCR beta chain was defined by its CDR3 amino acid sequence together with its V-gene family, and reads lacking a unique V-gene family were excluded. A later analysis removed 500 to 650 highly shared, low-generation-probability nucleotide sequences to deal with suspected cross-contamination and a sequencing artifact. In a later analysis, a clonal expansion index was calculated for each public chain from normalized within-repertoire ranks of inferred template counts. In a later analysis, generation probabilities were computed using a VDJ recombination model fitted to out-of-frame rearrangements, and the results were checked against IGoR. In a later analysis, hypergeometric tests were used to score TCR-TCR, TCR-HLA and TCR-CMV co-occurrence, with a repertoire-size bias correction applied to TCR pairs. False discovery rates were estimated in a later analysis by permuting HLA or CMV assignments 20 times. In a later analysis, co-occurring TCRs were grouped using DBSCAN, and TCRdist sequence similarity was added for clustering within HLA-allele-positive subsets. Co-occurrence clustering excluded repertoires with fewer than 30,000 or more than 120,000 public chains, plus five with anomalous nucleotide sharing. Sourced from immuneACCESS, this table was stored by TCRdb with only in-frame sequences that have V and J called. A share of the clones is absent; for the studies checked, an unresolved V gene accounts for under half, and the remainder has no known explanation. V, J and clone size were drawn from that table, and D and trimming were deduced from the DNA. The table for this sample lists fewer than 200,000 clones; roughly 76% of them were counted only once. Over 10% of the sample is in the top ten clones.

Input material: PBMCs. The receptor comes from a woman aged 45-60 years in good health and CMV-seronegative.

The nucleotides read TGTGCCAGCAGCCGTCACAGGGGCTCTGGGGCCAACGTCCTGACTTTC. Its protein reads: CASSRHRGSGANVLTF. The V and J segments used are TRBV5-8 and TRBJ2-6, and TRBD1 aligns with 7 junction nucleotides. The germline V gene specifies SGHTS as CDR1 and YDEGEE as CDR2. Including the terminal cysteine and phenylalanine, the CDR3 comprises 16 residues. Solely the CDR3 DNA is kept, with 48 bases framed from the first base. The V end gives up 4 bases and the J end 0 bases, leaving 4 bases in the junction not matched to a gene.